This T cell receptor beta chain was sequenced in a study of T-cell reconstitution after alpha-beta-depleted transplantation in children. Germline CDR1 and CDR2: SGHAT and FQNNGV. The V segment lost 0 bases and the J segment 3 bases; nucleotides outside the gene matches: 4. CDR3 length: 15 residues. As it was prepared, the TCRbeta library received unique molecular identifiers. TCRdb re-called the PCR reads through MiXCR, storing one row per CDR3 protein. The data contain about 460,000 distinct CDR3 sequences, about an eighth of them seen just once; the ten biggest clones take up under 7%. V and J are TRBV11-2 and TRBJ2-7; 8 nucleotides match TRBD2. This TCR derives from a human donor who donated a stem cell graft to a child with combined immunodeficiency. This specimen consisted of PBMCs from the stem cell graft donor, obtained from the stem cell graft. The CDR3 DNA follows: TGTGCCAGCAGCTTAGACACTAGCGGAAGCTACGAGCAGTACTTC. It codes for CASSLDTSGSYEQYF.